Below, 11 T cell receptor beta chains from the same sample are listed, as sequenced in a study of PD-L1 blockade in urothelial cancer. The protocol was immunoSEQ multiplex PCR, while the TCRdb copy is restricted to in-frame clones and leaves out a portion. The sample carries 40,000 to 60,000 clones, approximately 78% recorded once. The sample's time point: peripheral blood 6 weeks after treatment start. The source was PBMCs, collected around atezolizumab (anti-PD-L1) treatment. These receptors originate from a man aged 70 or older with urothelial cancer.

CDR3 in DNA: TGTGCCAGCAGCCTTAGCGGGAGTAGAGGAGAGACCCAGTACTTC. Protein product: CASSLSGSRGETQYF. The chain recombines TRBV5-8 with TRBJ2-5; TRBD2 agrees at 9 bases. Losses at the gene ends were 4 bases for V and 4 bases for J; bases not matched to a gene: 8. The length of the CDR3 is 15 residues. Germline V lookup: CDR1 SGHTS, CDR2 YDEGEE.

V usage is TRBV2 and J usage is TRBJ2-5; D possibly corresponds to TRBD2 (5 bases). CDR1 is SNHLY, CDR2 FYNNEI, per germline. This CDR3 contains 14 residues. The V gene lost 8 bases and the J gene lost 3 bases, with 16 bases spanning the gap. The CDR3 DNA follows: TGTGCCAGCCGGATGGACTCAAACGAAGAGACCCAGTACTTC. It encodes CASRMDSNEETQYF.

The rearrangement uses TRBV5-5 and TRBJ1-2, with unresolved D. The CDR3 extends over 15 amino acids. Trimming shortened V by 0 bases and J by 7 bases, and 16 bases separated the two germline ends. Germline values: CDR1 SGHKS, CDR2 YYEKEE (reference sequence). The chain's CDR3 is CASSLAMEGVGGYTF. CDR3 nucleotide sequence: TGTGCCAGCAGCTTGGCCATGGAGGGAGTGGGTGGCTACACCTTC.

This chain connects TRBV5-1 to TRBJ2-7; D is uncertain. Germline lookup yields CDR1 SGHRS and CDR2 YFSETQ. The CDR3 extends over 12 amino acids. V lost 2 bases and J 6 bases, leaving 9 bases between the germline ends. DNA for the CDR3: TGCGCCAGCAGCTTCGCAGGCGCCGAGCAGTACTTC. Amino acids: CASSFAGAEQYF.

This clone showed up just once. J is TRBJ1-1 and V is TRBV5-1; perhaps TRBD1 as D (5 bases). The V end lost 1 base, the J end lost 4 bases, and 11 bases lay between the germline ends. Germline V gene lookup returns CDR1 SGHRS and CDR2 YFSETQ. The CDR3 sequence is 14 residues long. As DNA, the CDR3 is TGCGCCAGCAGCTTGCAGGGCGGGAGCACTGAAGCTTTCTTT. This codes for CASSLQGGSTEAFF.

CDR3 DNA: TGTGCCAGCAGCCAAGATACCAGCGGAGTCACAGATACGCAGTATTTT. This sequence encodes CASSQDTSGVTDTQYF. The chain is built from TRBV14 and TRBJ2-3; D is possibly TRBD2 (5 bases). V was shortened by 0 bases and J by 2 bases, with 12 bases between the two germline ends. Per the germline V gene, CDR1 is SGHDN and CDR2 is FVKESK. The CDR3 covers 16 residues.

The chain is built from TRBV15 and TRBJ2-5, with 8 bases fitting TRBD2. CDR3 length: 16 amino acids. Germline V gives CDR1 LNHNV, CDR2 YYDKDF (reference sequence). V lost 4 bases to trimming and J lost 3 bases; unmatched junction nucleotides: 10. The CDR3 DNA reads TGTGCCACCAGCAAAAACGGTGTTAGCGGGAAAGAGACCCAGTACTTC. As protein: CATSKNGVSGKETQYF.

This clone was seen a few times. The chain has TRBV6-5 and TRBJ1-1; TRBD1 might be the D (5 bases). The CDR3 spans 15 residues. V was clipped by 0 bases and J by 2 bases, with 10 bases between them. Germline V gene lookup returns CDR1 MNHEY and CDR2 SVGAGI. CDR3 protein: CASSYSWRGNTEAFF. CDR3 nucleotides: TGTGCCAGCAGTTACTCGTGGAGGGGAAACACTGAAGCTTTCTTT.

The chain links TRBV18 to TRBJ2-3, with 10 bases lining up with TRBD2. Germline trimming cut 3 bases from V and 2 bases from J; bases unmatched to any gene: 5. Germline V gives CDR1 KGHSH, CDR2 LQKENI. There are 16 residues in the CDR3. In DNA, the CDR3 is TGTGCCAGCTCACCGGGGACTAGCGTCGCCACAGATACGCAGTATTTT. This encodes CASSPGTSVATDTQYF.

The chain is built from TRBV28 and TRBJ1-4; D is ambiguous. The CDR3 loop spans 15 amino acids. The germline gives CDR1 MDHEN, CDR2 SYDVKM. Trimming removed 6 bases at V and 0 bases at J, with 11 bases between. This chain's CDR3 is CASRSGGATNEKLFF. The CDR3 DNA follows: TGTGCCAGCAGATCTGGTGGAGCAACTAATGAAAAACTGTTTTTT.

This clone was seen a handful of times. The V and J genes are TRBV13 and TRBJ2-2; 14 nucleotides line up with TRBD2. The germline gives CDR1 PRHDT, CDR2 FYEKMQ (reference sequence). This CDR3 is built from 18 residues. The ends lost 5 bases at V and 1 base at J; junction bases unmatched: 6. DNA of the CDR3: TGTGCCAGCAGCCCAATAGGACTAGCGGGAGGGAACACCGGGGAGCTGTTTTTT. Its protein product is CASSPIGLAGGNTGELFF.